One T cell receptor (beta chain) is described in this entry. Libraries were prepared by immunoSEQ multiplex PCR; TCRdb keeps only in-frame clonotypes and omits some of them. Here the sample spans around 7,000 clones, approximately 46% being singletons. The sample is drawn from a study of neoadjuvant anti-PD-1 for oral cavity cancer. V lost 4 bases to trimming and J lost 5 bases, with 15 bases between them. The CDR3 has 14 residues. Germline CDR1 SGHKS, CDR2 YYEKEE (reference sequence). The receptor comes from a person between 35 and 79 years old with oral cavity squamous cell carcinoma. The sample in question was tumor tissue, obtained before nivolumab (anti-PD-1) treatment. J is TRBJ2-5 and V is TRBV5-5; D may be TRBD2 (6 bases). The CDR3 region has the DNA TGTGCCAGCAGCCCGACTAGTCTTAAGGAGACCCAGTACTTC. The encoded protein is CASSPTSLKETQYF.